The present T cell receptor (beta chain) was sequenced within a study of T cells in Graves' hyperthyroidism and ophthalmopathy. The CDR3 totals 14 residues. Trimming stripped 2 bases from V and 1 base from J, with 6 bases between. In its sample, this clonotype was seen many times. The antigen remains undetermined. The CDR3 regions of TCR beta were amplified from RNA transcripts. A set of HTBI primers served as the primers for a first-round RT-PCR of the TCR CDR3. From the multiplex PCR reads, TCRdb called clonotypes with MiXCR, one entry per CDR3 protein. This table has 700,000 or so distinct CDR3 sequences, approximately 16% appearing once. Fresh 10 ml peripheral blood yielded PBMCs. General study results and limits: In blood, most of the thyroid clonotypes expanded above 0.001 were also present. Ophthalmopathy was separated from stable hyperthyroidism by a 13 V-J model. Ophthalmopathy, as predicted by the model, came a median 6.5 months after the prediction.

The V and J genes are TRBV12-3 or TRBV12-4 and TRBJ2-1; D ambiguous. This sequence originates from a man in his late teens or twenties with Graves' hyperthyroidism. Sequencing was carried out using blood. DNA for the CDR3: TGTGCCAGCAGTTTAACGAATTCCTACAATGAGCAGTTCTTC. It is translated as CASSLTNSYNEQFF.